The next 30 T cell receptor beta chains were all read from a single sample in a study of T cell responses to AZD1222 COVID-19 vaccine. Sequencing used immunoSEQ multiplex PCR; TCRdb keeps in-frame clones, though not all of them. The repertoire holds over 150,000 clones, with 88% as singletons. Sequenced material: peripheral blood, taken on day 0 of AZD1222 vaccination. The source of these receptors is an adult in good health.

The V and J genes are TRBV7-2 and TRBJ1-1; the D is unclear. V lost 3 bases, J lost 8 bases, and 7 bases lay in between. Per germline, CDR1 SGHTA and CDR2 FQGNSA. The CDR3 loop spans 11 amino acids. The DNA for the CDR3 is TGTGCCAGCAGCTTTGGTTACGAAGCTTTCTTT. Amino acids: CASSFGYEAFF.

This clone was detected only once. Other DNA sequences in this specimen translate into the identical CDR3. This sequence joins TRBV28 and TRBJ1-2; D ambiguous. The V gene's germline CDR1 is MDHEN and CDR2 SYDVKM. Trimming cost V 3 bases and J 3 bases, with 8 bases left between them. This CDR3 comprises 13 residues. This CDR3 is CASSLGRDYGYTF. The CDR3 nucleotides are TGTGCCAGCAGTTTGGGTAGGGACTATGGCTACACCTTC.

This clone was seen only once. This chain links TRBV28 with TRBJ1-6, with 10 bases aligning to TRBD1. The germline gives CDR1 MDHEN, CDR2 SYDVKM. After removal of 6 bases from V and 7 bases from J, the junction contained 3 bases not matched to a gene. The CDR3 is made up of 14 amino acids. CDR3 sequence (DNA): TGTGCCAGCAGCCGGACAGGGGGAAATTCACCCCTCCACTTT. Protein sequence: CASSRTGGNSPLHF. The whole variable domain, filled in from reference TRBV28 and TRBJ1-6, reads DVKVTQSSRYLVKRTGEKVFLECVQDMDHENMFWYRQDPGLGLRLIYFSYDVKMKEKGDIPEGYSVSREKKERFSLILESASTNQTSMYLCASSRTGGNSPLHFGNGTRLTVT.

This clone has a single count. The chain couples TRBV11-2 to TRBJ2-3, with D tentatively TRBD1 (6 bases). The CDR3 has 14 amino acids. In germline, CDR1 is SGHAT, CDR2 FQNNGV. Trimming removed 7 bases from V and 7 bases from J, with 18 bases in between. The CDR3 DNA reads as TGTGCCAGCACCCTGGGGGCAGGACCTTATACGCAGTATTTT. Translation: CASTLGAGPYTQYF.

The chain couples TRBV5-1 to TRBJ2-5; D is unresolved. The CDR3 consists of 13 residues. Germline CDR1 is SGHRS and CDR2 is YFSETQ. Trimming cost V 2 bases and J 5 bases, with 10 bases left between them. CDR3 sequence reads: CASSFSVSETQYF. The CDR3, as DNA: TGCGCCAGCAGCTTTTCAGTGAGCGAGACCCAGTACTTC.

The J gene is TRBJ1-5, the V gene TRBV19, with D perhaps matching TRBD1 (6 bases). V shed 0 bases and J shed 0 bases, with 9 bases lying between them. The CDR3 is 16 amino acids. Germline V lookup: CDR1 LNHDA, CDR2 SQIVND (reference sequence). CDR3 region: CASSIEGAGSNQPQHF. The CDR3 region has the DNA TGTGCCAGTAGTATAGAGGGGGCGGGTAGCAATCAGCCCCAGCATTTT. Full variable domain (remainder filled in from reference TRBV19 and TRBJ1-5): DGGITQSPKYLFRKEGQNVTLSCEQNLNHDAMYWYRQDPGQGLRLIYYSQIVNDFQKGDIAEGYSVSREKKESFPLTVTSAQKNPTAFYLCASSIEGAGSNQPQHFGDGTRLSIL.

J is TRBJ1-1 and V is TRBV7-9; D is perhaps TRBD1 (6 bases). The germline V gene encodes CDR1 SEHNR and CDR2 FQNEAQ (reference sequence). The ends were cut back, 0 bases at V and 4 bases at J, with 18 bases in the middle. The CDR3 is 17 residues long. This chain's CDR3 is CASSLAHGAGVVTEAFF. The CDR3 coding sequence is TGTGCCAGCAGCTTAGCGCATGGGGCAGGGGTCGTCACTGAAGCTTTCTTT.

This clone was detected only once. V and J are TRBV7-9 and TRBJ2-2; a weak D match, TRBD2 (6 bases). Germline V gene data show CDR1 as SEHNR and CDR2 as FQNEAQ (reference sequence). The CDR3 runs to 14 residues. Deletions cut 4 bases from V and 4 bases from J, with 10 bases between. The CDR3: CASSWGLATGELFF. The CDR3 nucleotides are TGTGCCAGCAGCTGGGGACTCGCCACCGGGGAGCTGTTTTTT.

The J gene is TRBJ2-7, the V gene TRBV28; TRBD2 matches at 9 bases. This CDR3 region has 17 residues. CDR1 and CDR2 (germline): MDHEN, SYDVKM. J was trimmed by 3 bases and V by 2 bases; bases with no gene match: 11. The CDR3 DNA follows: TGTGCCAGCAGTTTAAACCTATTCGCGGGGGGGCACTACGAGCAGTACTTC. Encoded protein: CASSLNLFAGGHYEQYF.

This clone appeared a single time. The chain joins TRBV5-1 to TRBJ2-1; 8 nucleotides align to TRBD2. This CDR3 is built from 16 residues. Trimming took 1 base from V and 2 from J; bases not matched to a gene: 5. Germline V gives CDR1 SGHRS, CDR2 YFSETQ. For the CDR3, the DNA is TGCGCCAGCAGCTTGACGGTAGCGGGAACCTACAATGAGCAGTTCTTC. Its translation: CASSLTVAGTYNEQFF.

For the CDR3, the DNA is TGTGCCAGCAGCTTAGAAGCAGGGGGCACCTACGAGCAGTACTTC. It yields the protein CASSLEAGGTYEQYF. The genes are TRBV7-2 and TRBJ2-7, with 8 bases lining up with TRBD1. V was clipped by 1 base and J by 2 bases; unmatched bases: 4. CDR1 and CDR2 from the germline V gene are SGHTA and FQGNSA. There are 15 residues in the CDR3.

The chain has TRBV5-1 and TRBJ2-3, with D tentatively TRBD2 (5 bases). Per the germline V gene, CDR1 is SGHRS and CDR2 is YFSETQ. V gave up 2 bases and J gave up 0 bases, with 13 bases separating them. CDR3 length equals 16 residues. The CDR3 sequence: CASSFRGWGSTDTQYF. The CDR3 nucleotides are TGCGCCAGCAGCTTTCGGGGTTGGGGAAGCACAGATACGCAGTATTTT. Looking up the rest from reference TRBV5-1 and TRBJ2-3 gives the full variable domain: KAGVTQTPRYLIKTRGQQVTLSCSPISGHRSVSWYQQTPGQGLQFLFEYFSETQRNKGNFPGRFSGRQFSNSRSEMNVSTLELGDSALYLCASSFRGWGSTDTQYFGPGTRLTVL.

The chain links TRBV5-1 to TRBJ1-3, with TRBD1 matching over 8 bases. J lost 1 base, V lost 4 bases, and 7 bases had no gene match. This CDR3 has 16 residues. Germline V gives CDR1 SGHRS, CDR2 YFSETQ. The CDR3 protein is CASSTWDRRSGNTIYF. The CDR3 coding sequence is TGCGCCAGCAGCACCTGGGACAGGAGGTCTGGAAACACCATATATTTT.

The chain combines TRBV6-5 with TRBJ2-7, with D unresolved. The germline gives CDR1 MNHEY, CDR2 SVGAGI. V lost 7 bases and J 5 bases, leaving 15 bases between the germline ends. This CDR3 is 13 amino acids long. The CDR3 nucleotides are TGTGCCAGCACGGGTCGTAGGGCCCACGAGCAGTACTTC. Translation gives CASTGRRAHEQYF.

The chain employs TRBV25-1 and TRBJ1-2, with 11 bases matching TRBD1. J lost 4 bases, V lost 5 bases, and 3 bases had no gene match. Germline V gene data show CDR1 as MGHDK and CDR2 as SYGVNS. The CDR3 contains 14 residues. The chain's CDR3 is CASSRGQGVYGYTF. In nucleotides, the CDR3 is TGTGCCAGCAGTAGGGGACAGGGGGTCTATGGCTACACCTTC.

This clone was seen a handful of times. This chain uses TRBV3-1 (or the pseudogene TRBV3-2) with TRBJ2-2; 10 bases agree with TRBD2. Germline values: CDR1 LGHDT, CDR2 YNNKEL (reference sequence). The J segment lost 1 base and the V segment lost 7 bases, leaving 9 bases of the junction unmatched. The CDR3 covers 17 residues. The CDR3 protein is CASTRLAGSGNTGELFF. CDR3 DNA sequence: TGTGCCAGCACCCGACTAGCGGGTTCCGGGAACACCGGGGAGCTGTTTTTT.

This chain joins TRBV6-2 or TRBV6-3 and TRBJ2-1; D is ambiguous. Trimming took 0 bases from V and 0 from J, leaving 15 bases between them. Germline CDR1 MNHEY, CDR2 SVGEGT. The CDR3 sequence is 18 residues long. The CDR3 loop reads CASSYSRGAGISYNEQFF. The CDR3 bases are TGTGCCAGCAGTTACTCGCGAGGTGCTGGAATCTCCTACAATGAGCAGTTCTTC.

V is TRBV18 and J is TRBJ2-2; the D is unclear. V lost 3 bases and J 3 bases, leaving 11 bases between the germline ends. Germline assignment: CDR1 KGHSH and CDR2 LQKENI. The CDR3 is 15 amino acids. The CDR3 loop is CASSPGRGYTGELFF. The CDR3 DNA sequence: TGTGCCAGCTCACCGGGTAGAGGTTACACCGGGGAGCTGTTTTTT.

V and J are TRBV27 and TRBJ1-1, with D possibly being TRBD1 (6 bases). Per germline, CDR1 MNHEY and CDR2 SMNVEV (reference sequence). This CDR3 is 13 amino acids long. Trimming took off 10 bases at V and 0 bases at J, with 12 bases between the two ends. The CDR3 DNA sequence: TGTGCCATTAGGGGGGATCTGAACACTGAAGCTTTCTTT. This encodes CAIRGDLNTEAFF.

The genes are TRBV7-2 and TRBJ1-6; 8 bases line up with TRBD1. This CDR3 is built from 17 residues. Germline CDR1 is SGHTA and CDR2 is FQGNSA. After removal of 6 bases from V and 10 bases from J, the junction contained 17 bases not matched to a gene. The CDR3 sequence: CASSQTAGGAGGSPLHF. In DNA, the CDR3 is TGTGCCAGCAGTCAAACCGCCGGCGGGGCAGGGGGCTCACCCCTCCACTTT.

In this sample, this clone turned up once. The chain recombines TRBV7-6 with TRBJ2-2; weak D call: TRBD1 (6 bases). V lost 5 bases, J lost 0 bases, and 13 bases lay in between. Germline CDR1 SGHVS, CDR2 FNYEAQ. This CDR3 region has 16 residues. The CDR3 nucleotides are TGTGCCAGCAGCCCCATCGGGACAACGAACACCGGGGAGCTGTTTTTT. This codes for CASSPIGTTNTGELFF.

This clone was counted between two and nine times. The rearrangement uses TRBV5-4 and TRBJ1-6, with 9 bases identical to TRBD1. Germline CDR1 is SGHNT and CDR2 is YYREEE (reference sequence). With V trimmed by 0 bases and J by 7 bases, 5 bases remained unmatched. The CDR3 covers 16 residues. The CDR3 DNA follows: TGTGCCAGCAGCTTGGGACAGGGGGTCAGAAATTCACCCCTCCACTTT. This sequence encodes CASSLGQGVRNSPLHF.

This chain links TRBV28 with TRBJ1-2; D not certain. The CDR3 has 13 residues. CDR1 is MDHEN, CDR2 SYDVKM, per germline. Between the trimmed V and J ends, which lost 7 bases and 4 bases, there was a span of 13 bases. CDR3 residues: CASTTVLSYGYTF. DNA for the CDR3: TGTGCCAGCACGACCGTGTTGAGCTATGGCTACACCTTC.

V is TRBV28 and J is TRBJ2-7; no definite D call. Trimming cost V 2 bases and J 5 bases, with 10 bases left between them. Germline values: CDR1 MDHEN, CDR2 SYDVKM. This CDR3 comprises 13 residues. The CDR3 here is CASSLIGFHEQYF. The CDR3, as DNA: TGTGCCAGCAGTTTAATCGGGTTCCACGAGCAGTACTTC. Full variable domain (remainder filled in from reference TRBV28 and TRBJ2-7): DVKVTQSSRYLVKRTGEKVFLECVQDMDHENMFWYRQDPGLGLRLIYFSYDVKMKEKGDIPEGYSVSREKKERFSLILESASTNQTSMYLCASSLIGFHEQYFGPGTRLTVT.

The genes are TRBV19 and TRBJ1-1; perhaps TRBD1 as D (5 bases). Germline values: CDR1 LNHDA, CDR2 SQIVND (reference sequence). Trimming pared 8 bases from V and 4 bases from J, leaving 23 bases between. The CDR3 runs 16 residues. CDR3 sequence: CASDREQGGLGTEAFF. Here the CDR3 DNA reads TGTGCCAGTGACCGAGAGCAGGGCGGTTTGGGCACTGAAGCTTTCTTT.

The rearrangement uses TRBV3-1 (or the pseudogene TRBV3-2) and TRBJ2-4; 9 nucleotides agree with TRBD2. This CDR3 has 14 amino acids. Trimming took 1 base from V and 12 from J; bases not matched to a gene: 7. CDR1 and CDR2 from the germline V gene are LGHDT and YNNKEL (reference sequence). This chain's CDR3 is CASSQVDSGSNQYF. The CDR3 DNA is TGTGCCAGCAGCCAAGTGGATAGCGGGAGTAATCAGTACTTC.

The chain joins TRBV28 to TRBJ2-3; 7 nucleotides match TRBD2. The trim removed 5 bases at V and 2 bases at J, leaving 16 bases unmatched. This CDR3 region has 18 residues. Germline CDR1 reads MDHEN; CDR2 reads SYDVKM. CDR3: CASSGAELEAGNTDTQYF. The DNA of the CDR3 is TGTGCCAGCAGTGGGGCTGAGTTAGAAGCGGGAAACACAGATACGCAGTATTTT.

The J gene is TRBJ2-7, the V gene TRBV7-2, with TRBD2 matching 7 bases. J lost 0 bases, V lost 1 base, and 6 bases had no gene match. This CDR3 is 16 amino acids long. Germline-derived CDR1 and CDR2 are SGHTA and FQGNSA. The CDR3 DNA follows: TGTGCCAGCAGCTTAGTTGAGGGGACTAACTCCTACGAGCAGTACTTC. Its translation is CASSLVEGTNSYEQYF.

V is TRBV7-2 and J is TRBJ2-3, with 12 bases that match TRBD2. Trimming removed 0 bases from V and 3 bases from J; junction bases left unmatched: 13. The germline V gene has CDR1 SGHTA and CDR2 FQGNSA. The CDR3 runs to 20 residues. For the CDR3, the DNA is TGTGCCAGCAGCTTAGCGGGCGGGCTAGCGGGGGGGCTTAGTACAGATACGCAGTATTTT. Encoded protein: CASSLAGGLAGGLSTDTQYF. Together with reference TRBV7-2 and TRBJ2-3, the CDR3 gives the full variable domain: GAGVSQSPSNKVTEKGKDVELRCDPISGHTALYWYRQSLGQGLEFLIYFQGNSAPDKSGLPSDRFSAERTGGSVSTLTIQRTQQEDSAVYLCASSLAGGLAGGLSTDTQYFGPGTRLTVL.

The J gene is TRBJ2-7, the V gene TRBV10-3; TRBD2 matches at 11 bases. Germline V gene lookup returns CDR1 ENHRY and CDR2 SYGVKD. V lost 8 bases to trimming and J lost 5 bases; unmatched junction nucleotides: 11. There are 15 residues in the CDR3. In DNA form, the CDR3 reads TGTGCCATCCAGGGGACTAGCGGAAATCGCGACGAGCAGTACTTC. Translation: CAIQGTSGNRDEQYF.